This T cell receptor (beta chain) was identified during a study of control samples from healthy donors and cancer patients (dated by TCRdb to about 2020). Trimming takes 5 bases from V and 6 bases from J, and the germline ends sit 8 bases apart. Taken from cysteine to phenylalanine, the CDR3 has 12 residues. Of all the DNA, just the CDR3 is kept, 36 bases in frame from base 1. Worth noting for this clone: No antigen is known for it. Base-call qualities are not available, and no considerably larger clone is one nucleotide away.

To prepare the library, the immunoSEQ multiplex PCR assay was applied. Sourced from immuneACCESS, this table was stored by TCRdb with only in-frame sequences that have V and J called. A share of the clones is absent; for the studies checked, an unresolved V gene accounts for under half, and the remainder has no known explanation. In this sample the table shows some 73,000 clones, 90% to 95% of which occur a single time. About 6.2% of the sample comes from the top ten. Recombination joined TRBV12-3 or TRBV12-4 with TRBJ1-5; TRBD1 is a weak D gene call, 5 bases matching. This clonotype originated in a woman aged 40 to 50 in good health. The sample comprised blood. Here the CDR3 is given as CASSRDGQPQHF. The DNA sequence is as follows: TGTGCCAGCAGTAGGGACGGTCAGCCCCAGCATTTT.